This TCR beta chain was identified during a study of OX40 agonist ivuxolimab in advanced cancers. Study context: Ivuxolimab doses were 0.01, 0.1, 0.3, 1.5, 3 or 10 mg/kg every 2 weeks. Anti-PD-1, anti-PD-L1 or anti-CTLA-4 therapy given earlier was allowed, and 40% had some. Partial responses were achieved by three patients: one hepatocellular carcinoma, two cutaneous melanoma.

The junction had 4 bases not matched to a gene; V was cut back by 2 bases and J by 4 bases. Germline V gene sequence: CDR1 SGHTA, CDR2 FQGTGA. This CDR3 spans 14 amino acids. Notes on the study in general: In the 0.1-3.0 mg/kg groups, partial responders showed among the lowest expansion.

Concerning this clone itself: Its antigen is not identified.

TCRdb keeps only in-frame clones here, not all; method: immunoSEQ multiplex PCR. The profile covers around 80,000 clones, with around 85% appearing a single time and 7.3% taken by the ten largest. This sequence originates from an adult with an advanced solid tumor such as melanoma, head and neck, liver or kidney cancer. Source: CD4+ or CD8+ T cells sorted from blood, taken in a trial of the OX40 agonist ivuxolimab. This rearrangement joins TRBV7-3 to TRBJ2-7, with 8 bases fitting TRBD2. CDR3 nucleotides: TGTGCCAGCAGCTTAGCGGGGGGATCGTACGAGCAGTACTTC. Protein sequence: CASSLAGGSYEQYF.